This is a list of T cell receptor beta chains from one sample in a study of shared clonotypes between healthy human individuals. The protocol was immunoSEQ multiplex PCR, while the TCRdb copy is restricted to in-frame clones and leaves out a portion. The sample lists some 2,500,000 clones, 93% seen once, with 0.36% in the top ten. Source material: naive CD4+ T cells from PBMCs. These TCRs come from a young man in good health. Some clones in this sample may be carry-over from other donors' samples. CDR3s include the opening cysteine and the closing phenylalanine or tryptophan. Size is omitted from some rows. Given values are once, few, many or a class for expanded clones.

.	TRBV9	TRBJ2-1	CASSVVGRQGVKNEQFF
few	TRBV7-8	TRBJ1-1	CASSQGMNTEAFF
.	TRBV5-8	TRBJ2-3	CASSLRWEDTQYF
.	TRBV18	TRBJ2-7	CASSRDSYEQYF
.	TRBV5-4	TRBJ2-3	CASSLGTSGATDTQYF
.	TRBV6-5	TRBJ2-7	CASSRDYYEQYF
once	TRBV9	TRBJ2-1	CASSSRGRSLSSYNEQFF
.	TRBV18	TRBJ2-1	CASSHPTEYNEQFF
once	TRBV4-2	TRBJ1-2	CASSHSGGRAYGYTF
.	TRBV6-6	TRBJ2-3	CASSSANTDTQYF
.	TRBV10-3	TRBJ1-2	CAISPRVDVQGRYGYTF
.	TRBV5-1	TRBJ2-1	CASREGVYNEQFF
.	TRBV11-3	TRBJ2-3	CASSDHGGAPGDTQYF
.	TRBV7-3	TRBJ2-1	CASSLQVPGSGYNEQFF
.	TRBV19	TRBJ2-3	CASSTEWEGRTDTQYF
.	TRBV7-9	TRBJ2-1	CASSLRPLAGDNEQFF
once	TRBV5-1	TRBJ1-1	CASSPTPQGNAEAFF
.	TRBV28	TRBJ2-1	CASTLGTGGYNEQFF
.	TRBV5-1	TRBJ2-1	CASSSSGSENEQFF
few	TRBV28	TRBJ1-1	CASSLAGRDTEAFF
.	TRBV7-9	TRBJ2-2	CASSLASVANTGELFF
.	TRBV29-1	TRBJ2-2	CSVSANTGELFF
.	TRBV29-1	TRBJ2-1	CSVALTSGRSRGEQFF
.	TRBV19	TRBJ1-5	CSTSKTGQPQHF
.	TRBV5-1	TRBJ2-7	CASSLGSLTGEQYF
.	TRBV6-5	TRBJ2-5	CASTSPTSQETQYF
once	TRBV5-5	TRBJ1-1	CASSLRGAGTEAFF
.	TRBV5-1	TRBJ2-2	CASSLTSGANTGELFF
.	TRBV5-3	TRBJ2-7	CAGMGLHSYEQYF